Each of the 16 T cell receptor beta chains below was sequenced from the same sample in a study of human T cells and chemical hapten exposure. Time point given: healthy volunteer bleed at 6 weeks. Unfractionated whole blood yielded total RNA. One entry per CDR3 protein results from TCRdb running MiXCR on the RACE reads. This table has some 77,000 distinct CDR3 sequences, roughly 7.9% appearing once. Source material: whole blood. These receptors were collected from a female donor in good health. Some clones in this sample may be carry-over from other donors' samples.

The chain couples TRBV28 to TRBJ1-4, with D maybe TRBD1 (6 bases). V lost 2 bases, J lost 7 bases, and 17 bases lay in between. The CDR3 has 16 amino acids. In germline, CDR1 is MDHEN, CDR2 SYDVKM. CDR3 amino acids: CASSLILQGFREKLFF. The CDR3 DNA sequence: TGTGCCAGCAGTTTAATTTTGCAGGGGTTTCGTGAAAAACTGTTTTTT.

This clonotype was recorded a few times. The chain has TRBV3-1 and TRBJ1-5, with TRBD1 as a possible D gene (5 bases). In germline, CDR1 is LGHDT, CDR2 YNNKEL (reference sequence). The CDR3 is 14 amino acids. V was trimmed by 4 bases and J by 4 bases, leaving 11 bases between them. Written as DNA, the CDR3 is TGTGCCAGCAGCCGAGGACAAAGTAATCAGCCCCAGCATTTT. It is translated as CASSRGQSNQPQHF.

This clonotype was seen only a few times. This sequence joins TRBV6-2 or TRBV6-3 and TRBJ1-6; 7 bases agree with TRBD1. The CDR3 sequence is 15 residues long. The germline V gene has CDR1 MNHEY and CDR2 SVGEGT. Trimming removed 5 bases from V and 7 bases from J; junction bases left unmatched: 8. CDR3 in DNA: TGTGCCAGCAGTCAAGCCGGGACAGTAAATTCACCCCTCCACTTT. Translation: CASSQAGTVNSPLHF.

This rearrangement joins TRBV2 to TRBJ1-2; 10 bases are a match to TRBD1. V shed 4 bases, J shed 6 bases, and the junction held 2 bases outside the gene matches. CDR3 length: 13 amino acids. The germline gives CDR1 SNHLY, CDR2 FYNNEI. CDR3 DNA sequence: TGTGCCAGCAGTGGACAGGGGGCGGATGGCTACACCTTC. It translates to CASSGQGADGYTF.

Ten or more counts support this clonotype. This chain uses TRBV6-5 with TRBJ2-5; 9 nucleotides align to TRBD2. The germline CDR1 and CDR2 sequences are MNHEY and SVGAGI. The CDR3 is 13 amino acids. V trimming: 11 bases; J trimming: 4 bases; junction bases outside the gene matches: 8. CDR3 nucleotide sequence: TGTGCCGCAAGGGCTAGCGGGGTAGAGACCCAGTACTTC. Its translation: CAARASGVETQYF.

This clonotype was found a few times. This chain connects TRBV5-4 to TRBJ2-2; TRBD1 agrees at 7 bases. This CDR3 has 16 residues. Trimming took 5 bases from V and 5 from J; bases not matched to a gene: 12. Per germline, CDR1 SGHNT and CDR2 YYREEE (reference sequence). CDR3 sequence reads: CASSLDDRVGTGELFF. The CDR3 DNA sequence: TGTGCCAGCAGTTTAGATGACAGGGTGGGGACCGGGGAGCTGTTTTTT.

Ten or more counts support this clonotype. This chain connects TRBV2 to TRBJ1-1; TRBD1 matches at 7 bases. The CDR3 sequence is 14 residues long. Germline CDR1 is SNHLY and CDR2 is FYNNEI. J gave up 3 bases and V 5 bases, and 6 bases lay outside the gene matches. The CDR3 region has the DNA TGTGCCAGCAGTTTTGACAGGGCCTACACTGAAGCTTTCTTT. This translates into CASSFDRAYTEAFF.

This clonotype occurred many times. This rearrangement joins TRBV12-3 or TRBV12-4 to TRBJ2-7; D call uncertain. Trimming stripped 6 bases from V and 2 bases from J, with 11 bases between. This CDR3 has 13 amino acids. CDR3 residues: CASRDRSTYEQYF. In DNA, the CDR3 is TGTGCCAGCAGGGACCGAAGTACCTACGAGCAGTACTTC.

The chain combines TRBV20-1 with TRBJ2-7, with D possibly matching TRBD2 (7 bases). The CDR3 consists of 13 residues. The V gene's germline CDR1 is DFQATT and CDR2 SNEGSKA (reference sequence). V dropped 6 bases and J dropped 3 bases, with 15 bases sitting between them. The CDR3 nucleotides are TGCAGTGCGAGGGGGGGCAGGTTCTACGAGCAGTACTTC. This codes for CSARGGRFYEQYF.

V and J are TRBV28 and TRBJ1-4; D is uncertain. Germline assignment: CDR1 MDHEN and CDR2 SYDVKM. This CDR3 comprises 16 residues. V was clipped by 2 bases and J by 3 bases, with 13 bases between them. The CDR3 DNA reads TGTGCCAGCAGTTTACACAACCGGGCCTCTAATGAAAAACTGTTTTTT. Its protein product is CASSLHNRASNEKLFF.

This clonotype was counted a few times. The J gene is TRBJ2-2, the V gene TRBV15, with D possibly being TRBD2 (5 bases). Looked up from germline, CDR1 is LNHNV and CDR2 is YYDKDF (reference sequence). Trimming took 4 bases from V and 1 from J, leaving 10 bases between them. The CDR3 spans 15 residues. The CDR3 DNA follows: TGTGCCACCAGCACTCGAGGGAGGAACACCGGGGAGCTGTTTTTT. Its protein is CATSTRGRNTGELFF.

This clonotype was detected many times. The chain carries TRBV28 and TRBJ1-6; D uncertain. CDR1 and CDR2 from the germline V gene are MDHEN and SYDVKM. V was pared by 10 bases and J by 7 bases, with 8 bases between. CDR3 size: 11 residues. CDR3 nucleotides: TGTGCCACCGCGGAGAATTCACCCCTCCACTTT. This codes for CATAENSPLHF.

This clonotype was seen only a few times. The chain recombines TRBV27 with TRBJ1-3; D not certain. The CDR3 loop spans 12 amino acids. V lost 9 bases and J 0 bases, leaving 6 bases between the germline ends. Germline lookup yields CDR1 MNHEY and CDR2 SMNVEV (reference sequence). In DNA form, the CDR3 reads TGTGCCAGTGGATTCTCTGGAAACACCATATATTTT. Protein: CASGFSGNTIYF.

The CDR3 DNA sequence: TGCAGTGCTGGGCGGGGCGGCATGAACACTGAAGCTTTCTTT. This gives the protein CSAGRGGMNTEAFF. The chain employs TRBV20-1 and TRBJ1-1, with D possibly TRBD1 on 5 matching bases. Trimming took off 5 bases at V and 0 bases at J, with 13 bases between the two ends. The CDR3 spans 14 residues. Per the germline V gene, CDR1 is DFQATT and CDR2 is SNEGSKA (reference sequence).

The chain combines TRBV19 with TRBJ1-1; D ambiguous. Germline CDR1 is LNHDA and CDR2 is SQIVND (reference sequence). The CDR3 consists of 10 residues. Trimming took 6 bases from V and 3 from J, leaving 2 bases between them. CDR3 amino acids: CASRDTEAFF. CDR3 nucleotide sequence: TGTGCCAGTAGAGACACTGAAGCTTTCTTT.

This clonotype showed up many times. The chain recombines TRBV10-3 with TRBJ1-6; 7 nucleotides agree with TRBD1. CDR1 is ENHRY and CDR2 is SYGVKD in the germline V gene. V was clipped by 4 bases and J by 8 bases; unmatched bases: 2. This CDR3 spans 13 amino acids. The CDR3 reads CAISGQGDSPLHF. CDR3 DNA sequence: TGTGCCATCAGTGGACAGGGAGATTCACCCCTCCACTTT.